The source of this TCR beta chain is a study of blood T cell repertoires in COVID-19. Study background: COVID-19 samples collected from the United States, Italy and Spain covered acute and convalescent phases. Sample material is recorded as cDNA or gDNA derived from T cells, B-cell-depleted T cells, or PBMCs.

As processed by the authors: Amplification with reference gene primers provided the estimates of nucleated cell counts. Some clones are missing from TCRdb's copy, which holds only in-frame ones; the method was immunoSEQ multiplex PCR. The D gene and trimming were derived from the DNA, and the V and J assignments and clone size from that table. The repertoire has approximately 250,000 clones, roughly 86% of them found once; the top ten carry around 1.6%. Germline lookup yields CDR1 LNHDA and CDR2 SQIVND (reference sequence). CDR3 length equals 15 residues. V lost 6 bases and J lost 11, with 20 bases in between.

This receptor was taken from a woman between 55 and 75 years old who had recovered from COVID-19. The source material was peripheral blood. The V call is TRBV19, the J call TRBJ1-6; TRBD1 might be the D (5 bases). CDR3 sequence (DNA): TGTGCCAGTAGGTTGTCGTCGGCAGGGATGGCACCCCTCCACTTT. This gives the protein CASRLSSAGMAPLHF. The variable domain in full, with the rest retrieved from reference TRBV19 and TRBJ1-6, is DGGITQSPKYLFRKEGQNVTLSCEQNLNHDAMYWYRQDPGQGLRLIYYSQIVNDFQKGDIAEGYSVSREKKESFPLTVTSAQKNPTAFYLCASRLSSAGMAPLHFGNGTRLTVT.